A single sample is the source of the 13 T cell receptor beta chains below, sequenced in a study of cytomegalovirus exposure and HLA in healthy donors. Primers included in the PCR were 60 Vbeta and 13 Jbeta primers. The table came from immunoSEQ multiplex PCR; TCRdb's copy has only in-frame clones and leaves some out. Of some 150,000 clones listed, around 74% are singletons. Sequencing was done on a sample of PBMCs. These receptors were taken from a female donor in good health and CMV-seronegative.

J is TRBJ1-6 and V is TRBV19; 9 bases agree with TRBD1. The V and J ends lost 8 bases and 0 bases, in that order; junction bases with no gene match: 5. Germline CDR1 and CDR2: LNHDA and SQIVND (reference sequence). CDR3 length: 16 amino acids. The CDR3 protein is CASDRGKSSYNSPLHF. The CDR3 nucleotides are TGTGCCAGTGACAGGGGGAAGAGCTCCTATAATTCACCCCTCCACTTT. Together with reference TRBV19 and TRBJ1-6, the CDR3 gives the full variable domain: DGGITQSPKYLFRKEGQNVTLSCEQNLNHDAMYWYRQDPGQGLRLIYYSQIVNDFQKGDIAEGYSVSREKKESFPLTVTSAQKNPTAFYLCASDRGKSSYNSPLHFGNGTRLTVT.

The genes are TRBV2 and TRBJ2-1, with TRBD2 identical over 12 bases. This CDR3 has 14 residues. Germline V CDR1 and CDR2: SNHLY, FYNNEI. Trimming at V came to 7 bases and at J to 9 bases, leaving 7 bases not matched to a gene. CDR3 bases: TGTGCCAGCATGGGACTAGCGGGCGAGGGTGAGCAGTTCTTC. Residues: CASMGLAGEGEQFF.

This rearrangement joins TRBV5-8 to TRBJ2-7, with TRBD1 as a possible D gene (5 bases). The CDR3 runs 13 residues. V was pared by 0 bases and J by 3 bases, with 7 bases between. Germline values: CDR1 SGHTS, CDR2 YDEGEE. This chain's CDR3 is CASSLAGFYEQYF. CDR3 sequence (DNA): TGTGCCAGCAGCTTGGCAGGGTTCTACGAGCAGTACTTC.

The genes are TRBV11-2 and TRBJ1-6, with no clear D. Trimming took off 0 bases at V and 5 bases at J, with 8 bases between the two ends. The germline CDR1 and CDR2 sequences are SGHAT and FQNNGV. CDR3 length equals 15 residues. In nucleotides, the CDR3 is TGTGCCAGCAGCTTAGATGGGCTCCATAATTCACCCCTCCACTTT. Its translation is CASSLDGLHNSPLHF.

V gene TRBV7-2 combines with J gene TRBJ2-7; 7 bases map to TRBD1. CDR3 length equals 14 residues. Germline loops: CDR1 SGHTA, CDR2 FQGNSA. The J segment lost 6 bases and the V segment lost 5 bases, leaving 10 bases of the junction unmatched. CDR3 loop: CASSRDRSAGEQYF. In nucleotides, the CDR3 is TGTGCCAGCAGCCGGGACAGATCCGCCGGCGAGCAGTACTTC.

This chain links TRBV7-9 with TRBJ1-6; the match to TRBD1 covers 9 bases. V was pared by 4 bases and J by 8 bases, with 3 bases of the junction left unmatched. Germline lookup yields CDR1 SEHNR and CDR2 FQNEAQ (reference sequence). CDR3 length: 14 residues. The CDR3 DNA reads TGTGCCAGCAGCTCGGGACAGGGTCATTCACCCCTCCACTTT. Residues: CASSSGQGHSPLHF.

This sequence joins TRBV29-1 and TRBJ1-2, with D unclear. Germline V gene sequence: CDR1 SQVTM, CDR2 ANQGSEA. V lost 6 bases to trimming and J lost 5 bases, with 16 bases between them. This CDR3 contains 13 residues. The CDR3 loop reads CSVLSYEGYGYTF. In DNA, the CDR3 is TGCAGCGTGTTGAGCTACGAGGGTTATGGCTACACCTTC.

This chain links TRBV28 with TRBJ1-2, with D hard to call. CDR3 size: 14 residues. Trimming removed 3 bases from V and 3 bases from J, with 11 bases in between. Germline CDR1 MDHEN, CDR2 SYDVKM. CDR3 sequence reads: CASSFVPADYGYTF. In nucleotides, the CDR3 is TGTGCCAGCAGTTTTGTCCCTGCGGACTATGGCTACACCTTC.

This rearrangement joins TRBV7-2 to TRBJ1-6; 7 positions match TRBD1. The germline gives CDR1 SGHTA, CDR2 FQGNSA. The CDR3 covers 14 residues. V lost 4 bases and J lost 8; bases outside the gene matches: 5. CDR3 DNA sequence: TGTGCCAGCAGCTCCACAGGGGCTCATTCACCCCTCCACTTT. Protein: CASSSTGAHSPLHF.

The gene calls are TRBV27 and TRBJ1-2; D is perhaps TRBD1 (5 bases). The CDR3 is 13 residues long. Looked up from germline, CDR1 is MNHEY and CDR2 is SMNVEV (reference sequence). The V end lost 3 bases, the J end lost 6 bases, and 11 bases lay between the germline ends. CDR3 loop: CASSFGQGDGYTF. CDR3 nucleotide sequence: TGTGCCAGCAGTTTTGGGCAGGGTGATGGCTACACCTTC.

The rearrangement uses TRBV5-8 and TRBJ1-4; 8 bases fit TRBD1. The ends lost 3 bases at V and 8 bases at J; junction bases unmatched: 3. Germline CDR1 and CDR2: SGHTS and YDEGEE. The CDR3 is 13 residues long. The CDR3 region has the DNA TGTGCCAGCAGCTCCGACAGGGGAGAAAAACTGTTTTTT. As protein: CASSSDRGEKLFF.

As to this clone: Additional DNA sequences in this sample encode the identical CDR3. J is TRBJ1-2 and V is TRBV7-9; the D is unclear. This CDR3 has 14 amino acids. Looked up from germline, CDR1 is SEHNR and CDR2 is FQNEAQ (reference sequence). Trimming stripped 5 bases from V and 8 bases from J, with 18 bases between. CDR3 DNA: TGTGCCAGCAGCCAGGAGGGCGGATTCTTCGGCTACACCTTC. It codes for CASSQEGGFFGYTF. The whole variable domain, filled in from reference TRBV7-9 and TRBJ1-2, reads DTGVSQNPRHKITKRGQNVTFRCDPISEHNRLYWYRQTLGQGPEFLTYFQNEAQLEKSRLLSDRFSAERPKGSFSTLEIQRTEQGDSAMYLCASSQEGGFFGYTFGSGTRLTVV.

The chain couples TRBV4-3 to TRBJ1-2; D not certain. There are 15 residues in the CDR3. Trimming stripped 1 base from V and 2 bases from J, with 11 bases between. Germline V gene data show CDR1 as LGHNA and CDR2 as YSLEER. The CDR3 loop reads CASSQGWPENYGYTF. Written as DNA, the CDR3 is TGCGCCAGCAGCCAAGGATGGCCAGAAAACTATGGCTACACCTTC.